Presented here are 24 T cell receptor beta chains from one specimen sequenced in a study of T cell responses to AZD1222 COVID-19 vaccine. The repertoire was sequenced with immunoSEQ multiplex PCR; TCRdb's copy has only in-frame clones and lacks some. The profile shows 140,000 or so clones, 86% of them singletons. Source: peripheral blood, taken 28 days after the second AZD1222 dose. These receptors all stem from an adult who received the AZD1222 COVID-19 vaccine.

J is TRBJ1-2 and V is TRBV6-5; D is uncertain. V was cut by 0 bases and J by 4 bases, with 9 bases left in between. CDR1 and CDR2 (germline): MNHEY, SVGAGI. The CDR3 has 14 residues. CDR3 sequence (DNA): TGTGCCAGCAGTTACTCACAGTTTCCCTATGGCTACACCTTC. It encodes CASSYSQFPYGYTF.

The chain joins TRBV28 to TRBJ1-2, with unresolved D. In germline, CDR1 is MDHEN, CDR2 SYDVKM. The CDR3 loop spans 13 amino acids. Trimming stripped 8 bases from V and 0 bases from J, with 10 bases between. In DNA, the CDR3 is TGTGCCAGCGGAAGGAGGACTAACTATGGCTACACCTTC. Protein: CASGRRTNYGYTF.

The V gene is TRBV23-1, the J gene TRBJ2-5, with 8 bases matching TRBD1. TRBV23-1 is designated an ORF whose function remains uncertain. The CDR3 runs to 15 residues. Trimming at V came to 2 bases and at J to 4 bases, leaving 6 bases not matched to a gene. This CDR3 reads CASSQAQGAGETQYF. CDR3 DNA: TGCGCCAGCAGTCAAGCGCAGGGGGCGGGAGAGACCCAGTACTTC.

The chain employs TRBV9 and TRBJ2-3, with D perhaps TRBD1 or TRBD2 (6 bases each). The CDR3 has 15 amino acids. CDR1 is SGDLS, CDR2 YYNGEE, per germline. V lost 0 bases and J lost 2, with 10 bases in between. The CDR3 protein is CASSVDWGATDTQYF. CDR3 nucleotide sequence: TGTGCCAGCAGCGTAGATTGGGGGGCCACAGATACGCAGTATTTT.

This clone has just one count. The chain recombines TRBV7-9 with TRBJ1-1; TRBD1 is a possible D gene (5 bases). Germline V gives CDR1 SEHNR, CDR2 FQNEAQ (reference sequence). The CDR3 contains 14 residues. Trimming cost V 2 bases and J 4 bases, with 11 bases left between them. CDR3 sequence (DNA): TGTGCCAGCAGCTTACAGGGAGGAGGCACTGAAGCTTTCTTT. It yields the protein CASSLQGGGTEAFF.

The gene calls are TRBV27 and TRBJ2-1; the match to TRBD2 covers 9 bases. V lost 4 bases and J lost 2; bases outside the gene matches: 6. The CDR3 extends over 16 amino acids. The germline gives CDR1 MNHEY, CDR2 SMNVEV (reference sequence). The CDR3 DNA reads TGTGCCAGCAGTTCGGCTAGCGGGGCGCCCTACAATGAGCAGTTCTTC. Amino acid sequence: CASSSASGAPYNEQFF.

In the case of this clone: An end of the junction differs from the germline gene, which may be a read error. The V call is TRBV11-2, the J call TRBJ1-2; TRBD1 aligns across 8 bases. CDR3 length: 15 amino acids. CDR1 and CDR2 (germline): SGHAT, FQNNGV. The CDR3 is CASSKFPGQDSGHTF. The DNA of the CDR3 is TGTGCCAGCAGCAAATTTCCGGGACAGGACTCTGGCCACACCTTC.

The chain uses TRBV3-1 (or the pseudogene TRBV3-2) and TRBJ2-2; tentative D call: TRBD2 (5 bases). In germline, CDR1 is LGHDT, CDR2 YNNKEL (reference sequence). Between the trimmed V and J ends, which lost 4 bases and 4 bases, there was a span of 16 bases. The CDR3 runs 16 residues. CDR3 amino acids: CASSPFGEGLTGELFF. DNA for the CDR3: TGTGCCAGCAGCCCATTCGGAGAGGGTCTCACCGGGGAGCTGTTTTTT.

The rearrangement uses TRBV10-3 and TRBJ2-5, with unresolved D. V lost 3 bases to trimming and J lost 4 bases, with 12 bases between them. CDR3 length equals 14 residues. Per the germline V gene, CDR1 is ENHRY and CDR2 is SYGVKD. CDR3 sequence: CAISDGLKGETQYF. CDR3 nucleotide sequence: TGTGCCATCAGTGACGGGCTAAAAGGAGAGACCCAGTACTTC.

CDR3 region: CAWGGVLNTEAFF. The CDR3 nucleotides read TGTGCCTGGGGTGGGGTACTGAACACTGAAGCTTTCTTT. This chain links TRBV30 with TRBJ1-1; D call uncertain. Germline-derived CDR1 and CDR2 are GTSNPN and SVGIG (reference sequence). Trimming took off 5 bases at V and 0 bases at J, with 10 bases between the two ends. The CDR3 extends over 13 amino acids.

This chain connects TRBV20-1 to TRBJ2-5; D unresolved. The CDR3 is 10 amino acids. Germline V gene sequence: CDR1 DFQATT, CDR2 SNEGSKA (reference sequence). The V gene lost 5 bases and the J gene lost 2 bases, with 3 bases spanning the gap. CDR3 bases: TGCAGTGCTTTACAAGAGACCCAGTACTTC. It yields the protein CSALQETQYF.

The rearrangement uses TRBV10-2 and TRBJ2-3; TRBD1 matches 9 bases. Germline CDR1 reads WSHSY; CDR2 reads SAAADI. The CDR3 runs 14 residues. The V and J ends lost 8 bases and 5 bases, in that order; junction bases with no gene match: 8. CDR3 sequence: CASRGQGRGDTQYF. CDR3 coding DNA: TGCGCCAGCCGCGGACAGGGGCGAGGAGATACGCAGTATTTT.

The chain has TRBV11-2 and TRBJ1-2, with D possibly TRBD1 on 5 matching bases. The V and J ends lost 4 bases and 3 bases respectively, with 18 bases between them. This CDR3 spans 16 amino acids. CDR1 is SGHAT, CDR2 FQNNGV, per germline. The CDR3 is CASSSLSGPWDYGYTF. CDR3 nucleotides: TGTGCCAGCAGCTCCCTCTCGGGACCCTGGGACTATGGCTACACCTTC.

The V call is TRBV2, the J call TRBJ1-4; TRBD1 matches 11 bases. The germline V gene has CDR1 SNHLY and CDR2 FYNNEI. J lost 10 bases, V lost 3 bases, and 4 bases had no gene match. The CDR3 has 14 amino acids. The CDR3 DNA sequence: TGTGCCAGCAGTGATAGGACAGGGGGCGGAAAACTGTTTTTT. Translation gives CASSDRTGGGKLFF.

This chain connects TRBV6-5 to TRBJ2-1, with 8 bases that match TRBD2. The CDR3 runs 14 residues. V trimming: 6 bases; J trimming: 1 base; junction bases outside the gene matches: 2. CDR1 MNHEY and CDR2 SVGAGI come from the germline V gene. CDR3 nucleotide sequence: TGTGCCAGCAGGGAGCGGGGGTCCTACAATGAGCAGTTCTTC. It translates to CASRERGSYNEQFF.

The chain joins TRBV4-1 to TRBJ2-3; D is unclear. V was pared by 0 bases and J by 7 bases, with 14 bases between. Germline values: CDR1 MGHRA, CDR2 YSYEKL. This CDR3 region has 15 residues. The CDR3 spells CASSQESSFSNTQYF. CDR3 DNA sequence: TGCGCCAGCAGCCAAGAATCTAGTTTTAGTAATACGCAGTATTTT.

As DNA, the CDR3 is TGTGCCAGCAGCTCCGGGACCGTGAATTCACCCCTCCACTTT. Translated: CASSSGTVNSPLHF. The chain recombines TRBV13 with TRBJ1-6, with a possible D match to TRBD1 (5 bases). The CDR3 is 14 residues long. V lost 4 bases and J lost 7, with 11 bases in between. Germline CDR1 reads PRHDT; CDR2 reads FYEKMQ (reference sequence).

CDR3 protein: CASSSSGDYEQYF. The CDR3 bases are TGTGCCAGCAGCTCTAGCGGGGACTACGAGCAGTACTTC. V and J are TRBV3-1 (or the pseudogene TRBV3-2) and TRBJ2-7, with 9 bases that match TRBD2. V dropped 5 bases and J dropped 3; count of bases not matched to a gene: 2. The CDR3 spans 13 residues. Germline CDR1 reads LGHDT; CDR2 reads YNNKEL (reference sequence).

The chain employs TRBV27 and TRBJ2-2; D unclear. V shed 5 bases and J shed 4 bases, with 20 bases lying between them. Germline V gives CDR1 MNHEY, CDR2 SMNVEV (reference sequence). The CDR3 spans 17 residues. The DNA for the CDR3 is TGTGCCAGCAGTCCCCTCGGAAATCGCTACTTCACCGGGGAGCTGTTTTTT. This encodes CASSPLGNRYFTGELFF.

The V gene is TRBV19, the J gene TRBJ1-1, with 9 bases identical to TRBD1. The germline CDR1 and CDR2 sequences are LNHDA and SQIVND (reference sequence). Germline trimming cut 5 bases from V and 4 bases from J; bases unmatched to any gene: 5. The CDR3 sequence is 14 residues long. The CDR3 sequence is CASSPWTGATEAFF. CDR3 nucleotide sequence: TGTGCCAGTAGTCCCTGGACAGGGGCCACTGAAGCTTTCTTT.

The V call is TRBV9, the J call TRBJ1-2, with TRBD1 matching over 11 bases. The length of the CDR3 is 16 residues. Per germline, CDR1 SGDLS and CDR2 YYNGEE. The V gene end was trimmed by 2 bases and the J gene end by 7 bases; junction bases not matched to a gene: 10. The CDR3 DNA sequence: TGTGCCAGCAGCGTTCGGACAGGGGGCGCATTATCTGGCTACACCTTC. Translating it yields CASSVRTGGALSGYTF.

J is TRBJ2-7 and V is TRBV11-3; no reliable D call. The CDR3 extends over 12 amino acids. From germline, CDR1 is SGHNT and CDR2 YENEEA. Trimming removed 2 bases at V and 3 bases at J, with 5 bases between. Written as DNA, the CDR3 is TGTGCCAGCAGCTTAAACAGCTACGAGCAGTACTTC. Translating it yields CASSLNSYEQYF.

This rearrangement joins TRBV5-4 to TRBJ2-5; D is unclear. This CDR3 has 13 amino acids. Trimming took off 5 bases at V and 3 bases at J, with 11 bases between the two ends. Germline V gene sequence: CDR1 SGHNT, CDR2 YYREEE (reference sequence). The CDR3 spells CASRGSEEETQYF. In DNA form, the CDR3 reads TGTGCCAGCAGGGGGTCAGAGGAAGAGACCCAGTACTTC.

This clone was seen just once. This chain joins TRBV6-5 and TRBJ2-7; 7 bases match TRBD1. The CDR3 runs to 13 residues. V shed 1 base, J shed 6 bases, and the junction held 3 bases outside the gene matches. CDR1 is MNHEY, CDR2 SVGAGI, per germline. The CDR3 region has the DNA TGTGCCAGCAGTTACTTACCAGGGGGCGAGCAGTACTTC. Its protein product is CASSYLPGGEQYF.